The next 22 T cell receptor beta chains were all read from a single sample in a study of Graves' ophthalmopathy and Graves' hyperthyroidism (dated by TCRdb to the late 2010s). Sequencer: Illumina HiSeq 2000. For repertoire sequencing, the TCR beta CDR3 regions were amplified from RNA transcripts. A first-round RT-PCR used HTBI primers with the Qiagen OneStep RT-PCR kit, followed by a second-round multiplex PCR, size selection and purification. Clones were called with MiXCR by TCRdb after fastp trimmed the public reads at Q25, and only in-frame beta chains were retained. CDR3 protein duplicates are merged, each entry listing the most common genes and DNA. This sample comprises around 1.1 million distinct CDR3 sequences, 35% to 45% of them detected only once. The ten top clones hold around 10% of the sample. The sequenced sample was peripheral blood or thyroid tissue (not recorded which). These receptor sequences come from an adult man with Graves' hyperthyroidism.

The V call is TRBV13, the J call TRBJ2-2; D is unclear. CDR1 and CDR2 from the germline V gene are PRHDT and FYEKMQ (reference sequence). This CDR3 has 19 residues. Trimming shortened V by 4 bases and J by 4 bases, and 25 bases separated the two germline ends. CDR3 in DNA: TGTGCCAGCAGCTCACTGCCCCTTCGCTGGGTACGTGGCACCGGGGAGCTGTTTTTT. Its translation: CASSSLPLRWVRGTGELFF. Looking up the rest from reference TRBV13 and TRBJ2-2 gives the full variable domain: AAGVIQSPRHLIKEKRETATLKCYPIPRHDTVYWYQQGPGQDPQFLISFYEKMQSDKGSIPDRFSAQQFSDYHSELNMSSLELGDSALYFCASSSLPLRWVRGTGELFFGEGSRLTVL.

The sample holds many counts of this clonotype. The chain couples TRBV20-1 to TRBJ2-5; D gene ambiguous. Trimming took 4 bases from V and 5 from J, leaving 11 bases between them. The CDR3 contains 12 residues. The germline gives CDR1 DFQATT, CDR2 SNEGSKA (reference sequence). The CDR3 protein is CSAKIDSETQYF. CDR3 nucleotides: TGCAGTGCTAAAATAGACTCGGAGACCCAGTACTTC.

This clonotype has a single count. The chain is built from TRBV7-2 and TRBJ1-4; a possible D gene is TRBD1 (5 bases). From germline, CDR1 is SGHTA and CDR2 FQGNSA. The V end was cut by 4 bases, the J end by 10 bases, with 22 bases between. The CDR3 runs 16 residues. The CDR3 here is CASSYNPGLAGGKLFF. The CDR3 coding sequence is TGTGCCAGCAGCTACAACCCGGGACTAGCGGGAGGAAAACTGTTTTTT.

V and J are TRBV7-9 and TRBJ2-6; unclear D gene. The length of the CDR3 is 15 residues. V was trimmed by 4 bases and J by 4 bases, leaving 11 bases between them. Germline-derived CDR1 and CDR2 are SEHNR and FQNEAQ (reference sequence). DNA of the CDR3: TGTGCCAGCAGCTCCCCTACGACCGGGGCCAACGTCCTGACTTTC. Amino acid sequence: CASSSPTTGANVLTF.

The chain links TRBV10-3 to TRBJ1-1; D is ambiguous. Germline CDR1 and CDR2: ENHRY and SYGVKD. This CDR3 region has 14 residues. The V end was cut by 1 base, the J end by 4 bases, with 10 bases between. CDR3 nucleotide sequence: TGTGCCATCAGTGAGTGGGGTAGTGGCACTGAAGCTTTCTTT. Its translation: CAISEWGSGTEAFF.

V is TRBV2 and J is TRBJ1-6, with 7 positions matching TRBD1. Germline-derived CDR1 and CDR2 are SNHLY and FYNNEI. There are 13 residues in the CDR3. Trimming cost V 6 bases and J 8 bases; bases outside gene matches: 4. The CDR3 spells CASRTTGDSPLHF. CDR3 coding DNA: TGTGCCAGCAGAACCACAGGGGATTCACCCCTCCACTTT.

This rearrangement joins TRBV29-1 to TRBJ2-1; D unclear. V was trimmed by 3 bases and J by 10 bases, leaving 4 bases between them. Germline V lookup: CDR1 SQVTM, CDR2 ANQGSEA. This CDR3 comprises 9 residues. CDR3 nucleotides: TGCAGCGTTGAGGTGGAGCAGTTCTTC. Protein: CSVEVEQFF.

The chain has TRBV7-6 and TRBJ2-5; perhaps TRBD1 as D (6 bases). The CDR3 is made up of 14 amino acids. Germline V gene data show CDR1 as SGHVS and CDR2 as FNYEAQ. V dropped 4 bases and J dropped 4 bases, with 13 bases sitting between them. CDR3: CASSYYGGAETQYF. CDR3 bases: TGTGCCAGCAGCTATTATGGGGGCGCAGAGACCCAGTACTTC.

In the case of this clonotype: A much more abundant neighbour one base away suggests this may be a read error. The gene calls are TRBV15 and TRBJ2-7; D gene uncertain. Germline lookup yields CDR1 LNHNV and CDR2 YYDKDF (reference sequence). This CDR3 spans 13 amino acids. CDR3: CATNREVQTEQYF. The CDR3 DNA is TGTGCCACCAACAGAGAGGTGCAGACCGAGCAGTACTTC.

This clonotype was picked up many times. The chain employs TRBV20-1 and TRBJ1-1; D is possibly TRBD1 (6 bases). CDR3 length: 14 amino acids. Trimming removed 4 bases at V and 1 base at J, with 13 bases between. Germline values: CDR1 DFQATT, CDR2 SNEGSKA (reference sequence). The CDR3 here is CSATKGGRNTEAFF. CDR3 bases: TGCAGTGCTACTAAAGGGGGACGGAACACTGAAGCTTTCTTT.

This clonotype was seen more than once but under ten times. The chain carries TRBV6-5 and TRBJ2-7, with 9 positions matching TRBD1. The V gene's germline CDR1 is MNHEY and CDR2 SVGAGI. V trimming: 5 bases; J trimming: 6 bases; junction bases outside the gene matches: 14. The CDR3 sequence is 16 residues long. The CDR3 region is CASSPYLNMDRGEQYF. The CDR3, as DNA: TGTGCCAGCAGTCCCTACCTTAACATGGACAGGGGCGAGCAGTACTTC.

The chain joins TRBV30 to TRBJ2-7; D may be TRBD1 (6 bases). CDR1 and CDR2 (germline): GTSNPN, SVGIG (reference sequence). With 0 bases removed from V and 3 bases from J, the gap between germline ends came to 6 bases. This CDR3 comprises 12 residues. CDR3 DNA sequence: TGTGCCTGGAGTGTACAGGGCTACGAGCAGTACTTC. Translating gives CAWSVQGYEQYF. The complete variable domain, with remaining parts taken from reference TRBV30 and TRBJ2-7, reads SQTIHQWPATLVQPVGSPLSLECTVEGTSNPNLYWYRQAAGRGLQLLFYSVGIGQISSEVPQNLSASRPQDRQFILSSKKLLLSDSGFYLCAWSVQGYEQYFGPGTRLTVT.

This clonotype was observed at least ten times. The CDR3 here is CSVPGPGQASYEQYF. As DNA, the CDR3 is TGCAGCGTCCCTGGCCCGGGACAGGCGTCCTACGAGCAGTACTTC. J is TRBJ2-7 and V is TRBV29-1; 8 bases are shared with TRBD1. The CDR3 has 15 residues. Germline V gives CDR1 SQVTM, CDR2 ANQGSEA. Trimming cost V 6 bases and J 1 base; bases outside gene matches: 11.

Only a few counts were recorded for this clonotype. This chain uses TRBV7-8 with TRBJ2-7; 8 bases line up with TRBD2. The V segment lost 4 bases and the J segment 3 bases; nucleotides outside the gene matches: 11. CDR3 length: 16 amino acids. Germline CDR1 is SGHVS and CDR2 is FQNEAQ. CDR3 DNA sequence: TGTGCCAGCAGCTCCAAACCGGGACTAGAGCACTACGAGCAGTACTTC. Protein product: CASSSKPGLEHYEQYF.

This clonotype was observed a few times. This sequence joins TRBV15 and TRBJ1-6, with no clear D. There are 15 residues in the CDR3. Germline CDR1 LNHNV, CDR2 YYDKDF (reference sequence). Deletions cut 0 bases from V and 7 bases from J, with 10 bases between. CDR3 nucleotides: TGTGCCACCAGCAGAGATTGGGCGGGAAATTCACCCCTCCACTTT. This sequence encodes CATSRDWAGNSPLHF.

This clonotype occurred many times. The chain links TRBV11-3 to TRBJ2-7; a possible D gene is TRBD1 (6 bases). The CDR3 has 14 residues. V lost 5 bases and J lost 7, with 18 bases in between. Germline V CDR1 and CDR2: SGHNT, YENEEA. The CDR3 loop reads CASSNRDTTGEQYF. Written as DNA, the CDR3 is TGTGCCAGCAGCAACCGGGACACCACGGGGGAGCAGTACTTC.

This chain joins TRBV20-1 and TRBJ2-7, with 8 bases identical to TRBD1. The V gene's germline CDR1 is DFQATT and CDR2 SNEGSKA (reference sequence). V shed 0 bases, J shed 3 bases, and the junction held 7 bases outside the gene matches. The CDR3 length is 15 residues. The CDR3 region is CSARDLGQENYEQYF. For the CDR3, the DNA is TGCAGTGCTAGAGATCTGGGACAGGAGAACTACGAGCAGTACTTC.

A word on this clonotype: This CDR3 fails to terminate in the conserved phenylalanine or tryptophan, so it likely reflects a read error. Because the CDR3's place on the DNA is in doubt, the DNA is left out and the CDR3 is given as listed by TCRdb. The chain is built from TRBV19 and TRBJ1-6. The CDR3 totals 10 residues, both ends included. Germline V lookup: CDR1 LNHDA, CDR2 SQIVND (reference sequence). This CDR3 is CAIGGGRSIY.

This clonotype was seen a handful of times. Here the CDR3 reads CAISDGNEQYF. CDR3 DNA: TGTGCCATCAGTGATGGGAACGAGCAGTACTTC. V and J are TRBV10-3 and TRBJ2-7; D is unresolved. This CDR3 has 11 residues. From germline, CDR1 is ENHRY and CDR2 SYGVKD. The V end lost 3 bases, the J end lost 5 bases, and 5 bases lay between the germline ends.

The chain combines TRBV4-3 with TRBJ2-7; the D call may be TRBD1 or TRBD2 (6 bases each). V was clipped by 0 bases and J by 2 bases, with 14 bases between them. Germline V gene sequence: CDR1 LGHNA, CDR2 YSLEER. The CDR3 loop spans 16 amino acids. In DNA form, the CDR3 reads TGCGCCAGCAGCCAAGATCCGGGGGCGTCCGCCTACGAGCAGTACTTC. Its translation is CASSQDPGASAYEQYF.

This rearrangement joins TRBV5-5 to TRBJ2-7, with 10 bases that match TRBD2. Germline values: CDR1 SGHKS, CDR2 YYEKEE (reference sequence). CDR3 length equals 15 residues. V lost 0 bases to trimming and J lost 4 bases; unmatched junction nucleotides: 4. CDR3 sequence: CASSLVRTSGYEQYF. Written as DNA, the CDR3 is TGTGCCAGCAGCTTGGTCAGGACTAGCGGTTACGAGCAGTACTTC.

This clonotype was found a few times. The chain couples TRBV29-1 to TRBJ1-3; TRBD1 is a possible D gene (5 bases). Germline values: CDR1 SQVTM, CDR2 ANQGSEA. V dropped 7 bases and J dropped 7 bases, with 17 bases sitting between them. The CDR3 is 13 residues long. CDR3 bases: TGCAGCGCCCGGTACAGGACGACGAACACCATATATTTT. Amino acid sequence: CSARYRTTNTIYF. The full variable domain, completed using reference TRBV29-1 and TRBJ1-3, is SAVISQKPSRDICQRGTSLTIQCQVDSQVTMMFWYRQQPGQSLTLIATANQGSEATYESGFVIDKFPISRPNLTFSTLTVSNMSPEDSSIYLCSARYRTTNTIYFGEGSWLTVV.